This T cell receptor (beta chain) stems from a study of T cell responses to AZD1222 COVID-19 vaccine. Whole-study context: Second-dose groups at about 4 or about 12 weeks were pooled.

TCRdb keeps only in-frame clones here, not all; method: immunoSEQ multiplex PCR. The profile shows 150,000 to 200,000 clones, roughly 92% of them singletons. V shed 7 bases and J shed 7 bases, with 5 bases lying between them. CDR3 length: 11 residues. Germline V gene lookup returns CDR1 SNHLY and CDR2 FYNNEI. On this clone: What it binds is not known.

General study points: Repertoire samples came only from after the peak T cell response. Clonal diversity was possibly underestimated, and the donors were mostly white British, with more females. Reports indicate that nearly half of spike-specific TCRs are directed at unmutated variant regions.

The source was peripheral blood, collected on day 0 of AZD1222 vaccination. This TCR came from an adult in good health. The chain is built from TRBV2 and TRBJ1-6; D is ambiguous. CDR3 residues: CASTPNSPLHF. CDR3 nucleotides: TGTGCCAGCACCCCGAATTCACCCCTCCACTTT.